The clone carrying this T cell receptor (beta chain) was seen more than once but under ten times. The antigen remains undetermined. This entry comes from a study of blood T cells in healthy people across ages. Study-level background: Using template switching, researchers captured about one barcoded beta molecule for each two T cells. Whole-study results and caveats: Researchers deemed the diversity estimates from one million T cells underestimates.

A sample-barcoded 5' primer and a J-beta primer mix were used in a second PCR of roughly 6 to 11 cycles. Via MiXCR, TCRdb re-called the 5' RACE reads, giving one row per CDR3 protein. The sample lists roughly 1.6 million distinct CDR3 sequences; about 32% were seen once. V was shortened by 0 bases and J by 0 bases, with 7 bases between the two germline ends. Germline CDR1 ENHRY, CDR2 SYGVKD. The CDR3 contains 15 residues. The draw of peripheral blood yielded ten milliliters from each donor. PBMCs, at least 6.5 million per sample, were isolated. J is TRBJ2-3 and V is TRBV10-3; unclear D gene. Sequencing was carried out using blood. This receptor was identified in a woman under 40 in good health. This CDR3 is CAISESKTSTDTQYF. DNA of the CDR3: TGTGCCATCAGTGAGTCCAAAACTAGCACAGATACGCAGTATTTT.